This TCR beta chain was retrieved from a study of immune cell composition in non-small cell lung cancer. Study overall: Histologic subtype was mainly adenocarcinoma or squamous cell carcinoma. Overall study results and limits: Clones >0.5% enriched in tumour were rarer in adenocarcinoma (approximately 33%) than squamous (around 75%). Top 10 clone scores and clonality were higher in squamous than adenocarcinoma.

A note on this clone: No antigen is known for it.

DNA was extracted from unsorted cell suspensions stored frozen. Sequenced by immunoSEQ multiplex PCR; TCRdb stores in-frame clones only, minus some. Among roughly 2,700 clones listed, about 74% were seen once. This TCR was sampled from a human donor with non-small cell lung cancer. The sequenced material came from lung tumor tissue.

This CDR3 reads CASSQTGTGGYYGYTF. CDR3 in DNA: TGTGCCAGCAGCCAAACCGGGACAGGGGGGTACTATGGCTACACCTTC. The rearrangement uses TRBV28 and TRBJ1-2, with 11 nucleotides matching TRBD1. Germline lookup yields CDR1 MDHEN and CDR2 SYDVKM. J was trimmed by 3 bases and V by 6 bases; bases with no gene match: 9. The CDR3 consists of 16 residues.